One and the same sample provided the 32 T cell receptor beta chains below, sequenced in a study of Ad26.COV2.S vaccination and SARS-CoV-2 variants. TCRdb's copy holds only in-frame clones and misses some; the assay was immunoSEQ multiplex PCR. This table has some 350,000 clones, 92% appearing once. The sample was peripheral blood, taken after recovery from COVID-19. These receptors were taken from a human donor who had recovered from COVID-19.

V is TRBV19 and J is TRBJ2-7; 9 bases map to TRBD1. The CDR3 length is 14 residues. The V segment lost 6 bases and the J segment 3 bases; nucleotides outside the gene matches: 6. The germline CDR1 and CDR2 sequences are LNHDA and SQIVND (reference sequence). The CDR3 region has the DNA TGTGCCAGTAGCTTCGGGACAGGGAACTACGAGCAGTACTTC. Amino acid sequence: CASSFGTGNYEQYF.

Remarks on this clone: One base separates it from a far larger clone, so it is likely a read error. The chain links TRBV10-2 to TRBJ1-5; no firm D call. V dropped 5 bases and J dropped 0 bases, with 2 bases sitting between them. CDR1 is WSHSY and CDR2 is SAAADI in the germline V gene. There are 12 residues in the CDR3. The DNA for the CDR3 is TGCGCCAGCAGTTATAGCAATCAGCCCCAGCATTTT. It specifies CASSYSNQPQHF.

The chain recombines TRBV27 with TRBJ2-3; TRBD2 matches 8 bases. J was trimmed by 6 bases and V by 1 base; bases with no gene match: 9. Germline CDR1 is MNHEY and CDR2 is SMNVEV (reference sequence). The CDR3 is made up of 16 amino acids. The CDR3 sequence: CASSLFSRGGRDTQYF. CDR3 in DNA: TGTGCCAGCAGTTTATTTTCCCGGGGGGGCAGGGATACGCAGTATTTT.

V gene TRBV19 combines with J gene TRBJ1-4, with 7 positions matching TRBD1. Germline loops: CDR1 LNHDA, CDR2 SQIVND (reference sequence). CDR3 length: 15 amino acids. With V trimmed by 4 bases and J by 4 bases, 6 bases remained unmatched. CDR3 amino acids: CASSTDRAINEKLFF. The CDR3 DNA reads as TGTGCCAGTAGTACCGACAGGGCGATTAATGAAAAACTGTTTTTT.

This clone was observed a single time. The chain employs TRBV10-2 and TRBJ2-7; D is tentatively TRBD1 or TRBD2 (6 bases each). Germline V lookup: CDR1 WSHSY, CDR2 SAAADI. Trimming removed 7 bases from V and 6 bases from J, with 16 bases in between. The CDR3 extends over 13 amino acids. The CDR3 coding sequence is TGCGCCAGCATGGGCGGGGCCAGGGGCGAGCAGTACTTC. Translation gives CASMGGARGEQYF.

V gene TRBV5-1 combines with J gene TRBJ2-3, with no clear D. CDR1 is SGHRS, CDR2 YFSETQ, per germline. Trimming shortened V by 1 base and J by 7 bases, and 13 bases separated the two germline ends. The CDR3 covers 14 residues. The CDR3 region is CASSLMAPANTQYF. CDR3 nucleotides: TGCGCCAGCAGCTTGATGGCCCCAGCCAATACGCAGTATTTT.

The chain carries TRBV24-1 and TRBJ1-5; maybe TRBD1 (6 bases). Germline assignment: CDR1 KGHDR and CDR2 SFDVKD. With 0 bases removed from V and 3 bases from J, the gap between germline ends came to 11 bases. This CDR3 is 16 amino acids long. The CDR3 nucleotides read TGTGCCACCAGTGATTTGATTGGGGGGCACAATCAGCCCCAGCATTTT. Translating it yields CATSDLIGGHNQPQHF.

This rearrangement joins TRBV6-2 or TRBV6-3 to TRBJ1-1; D is perhaps TRBD1 (6 bases). Germline V gene data show CDR1 as MNHEY and CDR2 as SVGEGT. This CDR3 comprises 13 residues. V shed 4 bases and J shed 1 base, with 7 bases lying between them. This CDR3 is CASSFRGNTEAFF. The CDR3 region has the DNA TGTGCCAGCAGTTTCAGGGGGAACACTGAAGCTTTCTTT.

This clone was counted a single time. This chain joins TRBV6-2 or TRBV6-3 and TRBJ2-7, with TRBD1 as a possible D gene (5 bases). Trimming pared 2 bases from V and 2 bases from J, leaving 10 bases between. Germline loops: CDR1 MNHEY, CDR2 SVGEGT. The CDR3 consists of 14 residues. In DNA, the CDR3 is TGTGCCAGCAGTTACGACAGAAATACCTACGAGCAGTACTTC. Amino acid sequence: CASSYDRNTYEQYF.

This clone showed up just once. V usage is TRBV14 and J usage is TRBJ2-1, with D tentatively TRBD2 (7 bases). The CDR3 length is 17 residues. V lost 4 bases and J lost 4, with 20 bases in between. Germline V gene data show CDR1 as SGHDN and CDR2 as FVKESK. The CDR3 is CASSRLLGGPAYNEQFF. The DNA for the CDR3 is TGTGCCAGCAGCCGCCTACTCGGGGGGCCAGCTTACAATGAGCAGTTCTTC.

The J gene is TRBJ1-6, the V gene TRBV27, with D maybe TRBD1 (6 bases). V was cut by 4 bases and J by 4 bases, with 11 bases left in between. Germline V gene sequence: CDR1 MNHEY, CDR2 SMNVEV (reference sequence). CDR3 length: 15 residues. CDR3 protein: CASSSGGQYNSPLHF. The CDR3 DNA is TGTGCCAGCAGTTCTGGCGGACAGTATAATTCACCCCTCCACTTT.

The genes are TRBV4-3 and TRBJ2-7, with 9 nucleotides matching TRBD2. J lost 2 bases, V lost 4 bases, and 6 bases had no gene match. The CDR3 consists of 15 residues. The V gene's germline CDR1 is LGHNA and CDR2 YSLEER. DNA for the CDR3: TGCGCCAGCAGCCCAGGCGTAGCGGGGGCCTACGAGCAGTACTTC. Its translation is CASSPGVAGAYEQYF.

The J gene is TRBJ1-1, the V gene TRBV5-4; D remains unclear. Germline values: CDR1 SGHNT, CDR2 YYREEE (reference sequence). V was shortened by 1 base and J by 1 base, with 8 bases between the two germline ends. CDR3 length equals 14 residues. Here the CDR3 reads CASSLRGPNTEAFF. In nucleotides, the CDR3 is TGTGCCAGCAGCTTGAGAGGCCCGAACACTGAAGCTTTCTTT.

V usage is TRBV7-8 and J usage is TRBJ2-1; 8 positions match TRBD1. The CDR3 extends over 17 amino acids. The junction had 13 bases not matched to a gene; V was cut back by 2 bases and J by 7 bases. Germline-derived CDR1 and CDR2 are SGHVS and FQNEAQ. The CDR3 sequence is CASSLRATGDFRNEQFF. CDR3 sequence (DNA): TGTGCCAGCAGCTTAAGGGCGACAGGGGATTTTAGAAATGAGCAGTTCTTC.

V and J are TRBV5-4 and TRBJ2-2; maybe TRBD1 (5 bases). The CDR3 runs to 16 residues. Germline CDR1 reads SGHNT; CDR2 reads YYREEE (reference sequence). Between the trimmed V and J ends, which lost 0 bases and 7 bases, there was a span of 16 bases. CDR3 in amino acids: CASSLAQGWGGGELFF. The CDR3 DNA is TGTGCCAGCAGCTTGGCCCAGGGATGGGGCGGCGGGGAGCTGTTTTTT.

V usage is TRBV9 and J usage is TRBJ1-1; D gene ambiguous. Germline V gene data show CDR1 as SGDLS and CDR2 as YYNGEE. Trimming cost V 0 bases and J 0 bases, with 9 bases left between them. CDR3 length: 15 amino acids. The CDR3 loop is CASSVGVQMNTEAFF. In DNA form, the CDR3 reads TGTGCCAGCAGCGTAGGGGTACAGATGAACACTGAAGCTTTCTTT.

The CDR3 loop is CSVASGQKIYGYTF. The CDR3, as DNA: TGCAGCGTTGCCTCCGGTCAGAAAATCTATGGCTACACCTTC. This chain connects TRBV29-1 to TRBJ1-2, with D hard to call. The germline V and J ends were trimmed by 4 bases and 4 bases, with 16 bases remaining between them. The CDR3 sequence is 14 residues long. Germline-derived CDR1 and CDR2 are SQVTM and ANQGSEA.

The rearrangement uses TRBV2 and TRBJ2-7, with no clear D. CDR3 length: 13 residues. V lost 2 bases, J lost 5 bases, and 10 bases lay in between. Germline V gives CDR1 SNHLY, CDR2 FYNNEI. The CDR3 coding sequence is TGTGCCAGCAGTGAAATATCGGTGAACGAGCAGTACTTC. Its protein product is CASSEISVNEQYF.

The J gene is TRBJ1-2, the V gene TRBV6-5, with TRBD1 matching over 7 bases. The J segment lost 4 bases and the V segment lost 8 bases, leaving 7 bases of the junction unmatched. The CDR3 totals 13 residues. Germline V gene lookup returns CDR1 MNHEY and CDR2 SVGAGI. The CDR3 reads CASGTGDRYGYTF. The CDR3 region has the DNA TGTGCCAGCGGTACAGGGGATCGCTATGGCTACACCTTC.

V gene TRBV10-3 combines with J gene TRBJ2-7; TRBD2 is a possible D gene (5 bases). Trimming left V 1 base short and J 0 bases short, with 13 bases between. CDR1 is ENHRY, CDR2 SYGVKD, per germline. The CDR3 sequence is 16 residues long. The CDR3, as DNA: TGTGCCATCAGTGAGTTGCCGACGGGAAACTCCTACGAGCAGTACTTC. Translation gives CAISELPTGNSYEQYF.

The chain uses TRBV13 and TRBJ2-7; D gene uncertain. V was shortened by 5 bases and J by 2 bases, with 13 bases between the two germline ends. Per germline, CDR1 PRHDT and CDR2 FYEKMQ (reference sequence). The CDR3 extends over 14 amino acids. CDR3 in amino acids: CASSPSRKPYEQYF. CDR3 sequence (DNA): TGTGCCAGCAGCCCCAGTAGAAAGCCCTACGAGCAGTACTTC.

The chain has TRBV5-1 and TRBJ2-4, with TRBD1 identical over 11 bases. The CDR3 is 14 residues long. The V gene end was trimmed by 6 bases and the J gene end by 8 bases; junction bases not matched to a gene: 7. The germline gives CDR1 SGHRS, CDR2 YFSETQ. The CDR3 is CASTVLGQGDIQYF. The CDR3 DNA sequence: TGCGCCAGCACCGTTCTGGGACAGGGGGACATTCAGTACTTC.

The gene calls are TRBV10-3 and TRBJ1-2, with D maybe TRBD1 (6 bases). V dropped 6 bases and J dropped 6 bases, with 11 bases sitting between them. CDR1 is ENHRY and CDR2 is SYGVKD in the germline V gene. The CDR3 covers 12 residues. CDR3 residues: CAISGGADGYTF. The CDR3 coding sequence is TGTGCCATCAGCGGGGGCGCGGATGGCTACACCTTC.

The CDR3 DNA follows: TGTGCCAGCAGCCCCTCCCCCGCGGGGGAGCTGTTTTTT. Translating gives CASSPSPAGELFF. The rearrangement joins TRBV7-9 to TRBJ2-2, with D hard to call. The CDR3 runs 13 residues. V gave up 5 bases and J gave up 8 bases, with 12 bases separating them. The germline CDR1 and CDR2 sequences are SEHNR and FQNEAQ (reference sequence).

CDR3 protein: CASSTGRDNQPQHF. DNA of the CDR3: TGTGCCAGTAGTACCGGACGGGACAATCAGCCCCAGCATTTT. The chain employs TRBV19 and TRBJ1-5, with D unresolved. The ends were cut back, 4 bases at V and 3 bases at J, with 10 bases in the middle. The CDR3 totals 14 residues. CDR1 is LNHDA, CDR2 SQIVND, per germline (reference sequence).

This chain links TRBV19 with TRBJ2-1; D perhaps matches TRBD1 (6 bases). Germline CDR1 and CDR2: LNHDA and SQIVND (reference sequence). V lost 3 bases, J lost 4 bases, and 10 bases lay in between. This CDR3 contains 14 residues. The CDR3 sequence: CASSIQGPYNEQFF. The CDR3 DNA reads TGTGCCAGTAGTATTCAGGGGCCGTACAATGAGCAGTTCTTC.

The J gene is TRBJ1-2, the V gene TRBV7-9; TRBD1 might be the D (6 bases). Trimming cost V 5 bases and J 8 bases, with 18 bases left between them. There are 14 residues in the CDR3. Germline assignment: CDR1 SEHNR and CDR2 FQNEAQ (reference sequence). The CDR3 here is CASSTEGEYNGYTF. The DNA of the CDR3 is TGTGCCAGCAGCACAGAGGGGGAGTATAACGGCTACACCTTC.

DNA of the CDR3: TGTGCCAGCAGCTTCCAGGGTTCGGCAGCTTTCTTT. As protein: CASSFQGSAAFF. The gene calls are TRBV11-3 and TRBJ1-1, with a weak D call TRBD1 (5 bases). This CDR3 contains 12 residues. Deletions cut 3 bases from V and 10 bases from J, with 12 bases between. Germline-derived CDR1 and CDR2 are SGHNT and YENEEA. The complete variable domain, with remaining parts taken from reference TRBV11-3 and TRBJ1-1, reads EAGVVQSPRYKIIEKKQPVAFWCNPISGHNTLYWYLQNLGQGPELLIRYENEEAVDDSQLPKDRFSAERLKGVDSTLKIQPAELGDSAVYLCASSFQGSAAFFGQGTRLTVV.

The rearrangement uses TRBV7-2 and TRBJ1-2; possible D gene TRBD1, 5 bases. Germline-derived CDR1 and CDR2 are SGHTA and FQGNSA. This CDR3 comprises 17 residues. Trimming took 5 bases from V and 4 from J, leaving 23 bases between them. The CDR3 DNA is TGTGCCAGCAGCCCCCGGGACGGACTATTTCTAAGCTATGGCTACACCTTC. Translated, it gives CASSPRDGLFLSYGYTF.

This chain joins TRBV5-8 and TRBJ2-3, with D tentatively TRBD1 (5 bases). With 1 base removed from V and 4 bases from J, the gap between germline ends came to 7 bases. Per germline, CDR1 SGHTS and CDR2 YDEGEE. This CDR3 is 13 amino acids long. The chain's CDR3 is CASSLRGADTQYF. CDR3 bases: TGTGCCAGCAGCTTGAGGGGCGCAGATACGCAGTATTTT.

V usage is TRBV7-9 and J usage is TRBJ1-2; no firm D call. CDR1 is SEHNR, CDR2 FQNEAQ, per germline (reference sequence). The CDR3 length is 12 residues. Trimming removed 1 base from V and 7 bases from J, with 7 bases in between. The CDR3 is CASSLVIGGYTF. The CDR3 DNA sequence: TGTGCCAGCAGCTTAGTTATTGGTGGCTACACCTTC.

The rearrangement links TRBV5-6 to TRBJ1-1; 9 bases fit TRBD1. The CDR3 sequence is 15 residues long. V shed 5 bases and J 4 bases; nucleotides not matched to a gene: 9. Germline CDR1 SGHDT, CDR2 YYEEEE. CDR3 sequence (DNA): TGTGCCAGCAGATCGGACAGGGGTTTTTCCACTGAAGCTTTCTTT. It specifies CASRSDRGFSTEAFF. The full variable domain, rest sourced from reference TRBV5-6 and TRBJ1-1, is DAGVTQSPTHLIKTRGQQVTLRCSPKSGHDTVSWYQQALGQGPQFIFQYYEEEERQRGNFPDRFSGHQFPNYSSELNVNALLLGDSALYLCASRSDRGFSTEAFFGQGTRLTVV.